The source of this T cell receptor beta chain is a study of tumor-infiltrating lymphocytes in primary liver carcinoma. The V gene lost 4 bases and the J gene lost 4 bases, with 13 bases spanning the gap. The CDR3 extends over 14 amino acids. A constant-region primer primed TCR beta cDNA synthesis from 450 to 550 ng of total RNA. Library construction for TCR beta comprised three nested multiplex PCR rounds performed with slightly modified ARM-PCR. Both of the initial two PCR rounds ran for 10 cycles and employed TRBV1-TRBV30 forward primers alongside a C-beta reverse primer. TCRdb analysed the multiplex PCR reads with MiXCR anew, one entry per CDR3 protein. The table shows around 170,000 distinct CDR3 sequences, with 60% occurring only once. Alongside blood RNA obtained from unsorted whole blood, germline DNA was also extracted. This clonotype was observed at least ten times.

Sequencing input: peripheral blood. The chain recombines TRBV6-7 with TRBJ1-2; maybe TRBD1 (6 bases). TRBV6-7 is treated as an ORF (open reading frame) with a function not yet certain. The receptor was derived from a man in his forties or fifties with primary liver carcinoma and hepatitis B virus infection. CDR3 sequence reads: CASSSRGRLYGYTF. In DNA, the CDR3 is TGTGCCAGCAGTTCCAGGGGACGGCTCTATGGCTACACCTTC.